The 21 T cell receptor beta chains presented below share a single source sample, sequenced in a study of T cells in Graves' hyperthyroidism and ophthalmopathy. RNA transcripts were the template for amplifying TCR beta CDR3 regions. First-round RT-PCR with HTBI primers amplified the TCR CDR3 region. TCRdb fed the multiplex PCR reads into MiXCR, producing one record per CDR3 protein. The data hold roughly 500,000 distinct CDR3 sequences, with approximately 48% observed a single time. Sequenced material: peripheral blood or thyroid tissue (not recorded which). These receptors came from an adult woman with Graves' disease, either hyperthyroidism or ophthalmopathy (not recorded which).

V is TRBV24-1 and J is TRBJ1-5, with TRBD1 matching over 8 bases. Per the germline V gene, CDR1 is KGHDR and CDR2 is SFDVKD. This CDR3 has 14 amino acids. J gave up 2 bases and V 9 bases, and 5 bases lay outside the gene matches. CDR3: CATGWGQGNQPQHF. CDR3 nucleotides: TGTGCCACCGGATGGGGACAGGGCAATCAGCCCCAGCATTTT.

For this clonotype: Without the conserved terminal phenylalanine or tryptophan, this CDR3 likely stems from a read error. The DNA is left out, because the CDR3 cannot be placed on it with certainty; the CDR3 is given as TCRdb lists it. The chain joins TRBV20-1 to TRBJ1-2; TRBD1, as called in the table, went unchecked against the DNA. Looked up from germline, CDR1 is DFQATT and CDR2 is SNEGSKA (reference sequence). With termini counted, the CDR3 has 8 amino acids. CDR3 region: CSATSRDS.

The chain employs TRBV7-8 and TRBJ1-5, with D possibly TRBD1 on 6 matching bases. The CDR3 sequence is 14 residues long. The germline V gene has CDR1 SGHVS and CDR2 FQNEAQ. V lost 5 bases to trimming and J lost 12 bases, with 20 bases between them. DNA of the CDR3: TGTGCCAGCAGCCCGATAGCGGGAGGGGGACACCAGCATTTT. It specifies CASSPIAGGGHQHF.

This clonotype has a count of ten or more. At one boundary the junction diverges from the germline segment, which might be a read error. This chain links TRBV3-1 with TRBJ1-2; D perhaps matches TRBD1 (5 bases). Per the germline V gene, CDR1 is LGHDT and CDR2 is YNNKEL (reference sequence). This CDR3 is built from 14 residues. The CDR3 sequence is CASTQGAANYGYTF. The DNA for the CDR3 is TGTGCCAGCACCCAAGGGGCAGCTAACTATGGCTACACCTTC.

This chain joins TRBV10-3 and TRBJ2-7; possibly TRBD1 for D (7 bases). V was clipped by 9 bases and J by 7 bases, with 19 bases between them. The CDR3 contains 13 residues. The germline V gene has CDR1 ENHRY and CDR2 SYGVKD. The CDR3: CAMGLGQAGEQYF. In DNA, the CDR3 is TGTGCCATGGGACTCGGACAGGCCGGTGAGCAGTACTTC.

V usage is TRBV5-1 and J usage is TRBJ2-6; perhaps TRBD1 as D (6 bases). CDR3 size: 17 residues. Trimming removed 0 bases at V and 0 bases at J, with 10 bases between. Germline values: CDR1 SGHRS, CDR2 YFSETQ. The CDR3 loop reads CASSLGGLSSGANVLTF. CDR3 nucleotide sequence: TGCGCCAGCAGCTTGGGGGGGCTAAGCTCTGGGGCCAACGTCCTGACTTTC. The full variable domain, its missing parts supplied by reference TRBV5-1 and TRBJ2-6, is KAGVTQTPRYLIKTRGQQVTLSCSPISGHRSVSWYQQTPGQGLQFLFEYFSETQRNKGNFPGRFSGRQFSNSRSEMNVSTLELGDSALYLCASSLGGLSSGANVLTFGAGSRLTVL.

This clonotype was picked up one time. The CDR3 loop reads CAISDSGRAHEQYF. CDR3 nucleotides: TGTGCCATCAGTGATTCCGGGAGGGCCCACGAGCAGTACTTC. V is TRBV10-3 and J is TRBJ2-7, with 8 bases aligning to TRBD2. The ends lost 3 bases at V and 5 bases at J; junction bases unmatched: 6. The germline CDR1 and CDR2 sequences are ENHRY and SYGVKD. The CDR3 covers 14 residues.

The sample holds many counts of this clonotype. This chain links TRBV14 with TRBJ1-2; D is undetermined. V was clipped by 0 bases and J by 1 base, with 9 bases between them. The CDR3 covers 15 residues. Germline CDR1 reads SGHDN; CDR2 reads FVKESK. In nucleotides, the CDR3 is TGTGCCAGCAGCCAAGATCTCGCCCGTAACTATGGCTACACCTTC. Residues: CASSQDLARNYGYTF.

This clonotype has more than one count but fewer than ten. The chain has TRBV10-3 and TRBJ1-2; 8 bases agree with TRBD1. Germline trimming cut 3 bases from V and 4 bases from J; bases unmatched to any gene: 7. Germline values: CDR1 ENHRY, CDR2 SYGVKD. The CDR3 is 15 amino acids. CDR3 coding DNA: TGTGCCATCAGTGAAAGTCGTGACAGGGGCTATGGCTACACCTTC. Residues: CAISESRDRGYGYTF.

The rearrangement links TRBV10-3 to TRBJ2-5; D is tentatively TRBD1 or TRBD2 (5 bases each). CDR1 ENHRY and CDR2 SYGVKD come from the germline V gene. V was clipped by 10 bases and J by 1 base, with 19 bases between them. This CDR3 is built from 15 residues. CDR3 residues: CATRNGASSQETQYF. The CDR3 nucleotides are TGTGCCACCAGAAACGGGGCTAGCAGCCAAGAGACCCAGTACTTC.

The chain carries TRBV29-1 and TRBJ1-1; D perhaps matches TRBD1 (5 bases). V lost 6 bases and J 4 bases, leaving 12 bases between the germline ends. Germline CDR1 SQVTM, CDR2 ANQGSEA. This CDR3 spans 12 amino acids. The CDR3 loop is CSVLAGVTEAFF. The CDR3 region has the DNA TGCAGCGTCCTAGCGGGGGTCACTGAAGCTTTCTTT.

The sample holds many counts of this clonotype. The genes are TRBV5-6 and TRBJ1-1, with unresolved D. The CDR3 sequence is 15 residues long. Germline values: CDR1 SGHDT, CDR2 YYEEEE. V shed 5 bases and J shed 4 bases, with 18 bases lying between them. The CDR3, as DNA: TGTGCCAGCAGACCCTTGGCGGGTCAGAGCACTGAAGCTTTCTTT. It yields the protein CASRPLAGQSTEAFF.

The table lists this clonotype with many counts. The J gene is TRBJ2-7, the V gene TRBV10-3; D tentatively fits TRBD1 or TRBD2 (6 bases each). CDR3 length equals 16 residues. Germline V gene sequence: CDR1 ENHRY, CDR2 SYGVKD. V lost 6 bases and J 1 base, leaving 19 bases between the germline ends. CDR3 bases: TGTGCCATCAGGGGGAGTCGGGGGCGGGGATCCTACGAGCAGTACTTC. It codes for CAIRGSRGRGSYEQYF.

The chain couples TRBV7-9 to TRBJ2-2, with D possibly TRBD1 on 6 matching bases. V was trimmed by 6 bases and J by 6 bases, leaving 20 bases between them. CDR1 is SEHNR and CDR2 is FQNEAQ in the germline V gene (reference sequence). The CDR3 spans 16 residues. The CDR3 sequence: CASSYVQGIGPGELFF. CDR3 nucleotide sequence: TGTGCCAGCAGTTACGTCCAGGGGATCGGTCCCGGGGAGCTGTTTTTT.

This rearrangement joins TRBV10-2 to TRBJ1-1, with TRBD1 matching over 8 bases. This CDR3 contains 12 residues. Germline V gene lookup returns CDR1 WSHSY and CDR2 SAAADI. The ends lost 7 bases at V and 4 bases at J; junction bases unmatched: 2. The CDR3 loop is CASKQGGTEAFF. In nucleotides, the CDR3 is TGCGCCAGCAAACAGGGGGGCACTGAAGCTTTCTTT.

The chain has TRBV7-8 and TRBJ1-6; 7 nucleotides match TRBD1. The germline V gene encodes CDR1 SGHVS and CDR2 FQNEAQ. Trimming took 1 base from V and 3 from J; bases not matched to a gene: 3. The CDR3 is made up of 16 amino acids. The chain's CDR3 is CASSLEGAIYNSPLHF. CDR3 nucleotides: TGTGCCAGCAGCTTAGAGGGGGCGATCTATAATTCACCCCTCCACTTT.

This clonotype was recorded many times. This rearrangement joins TRBV20-1 to TRBJ2-7, with D uncertain. Germline CDR1 reads DFQATT; CDR2 reads SNEGSKA (reference sequence). V lost 1 base, J lost 3 bases, and 13 bases lay in between. The CDR3 runs to 14 residues. This chain's CDR3 is CSARGPGRVYEQYF. The CDR3 bases are TGCAGTGCTAGAGGGCCAGGACGGGTCTACGAGCAGTACTTC.

In this sample, this clonotype turned up many times. V is TRBV7-6 and J is TRBJ2-5; 8 nucleotides line up with TRBD1. V shed 1 base, J shed 5 bases, and the junction held 6 bases outside the gene matches. Germline V lookup: CDR1 SGHVS, CDR2 FNYEAQ. The CDR3 is 15 residues long. The CDR3 region has the DNA TGTGCCAGCAGCTTAGGACAGGGGAGGAGGGAGACCCAGTACTTC. Translating it yields CASSLGQGRRETQYF.

J is TRBJ1-2 and V is TRBV29-1; D unresolved. The germline V gene has CDR1 SQVTM and CDR2 ANQGSEA. V was clipped by 3 bases and J by 7 bases, with 3 bases between them. The CDR3 contains 9 residues. The CDR3: CSVESGYTF. CDR3 sequence (DNA): TGCAGCGTTGAGAGTGGCTACACCTTC.

The V gene is TRBV29-1, the J gene TRBJ2-1; TRBD1 is a possible D gene (6 bases). CDR3 length: 18 residues. Germline values: CDR1 SQVTM, CDR2 ANQGSEA. Trimming removed 6 bases from V and 3 bases from J, with 27 bases in between. This chain's CDR3 is CSVADRHGYGGLYNEQFF. The CDR3 coding sequence is TGCAGCGTCGCCGACAGGCATGGCTATGGGGGCCTCTACAATGAGCAGTTCTTC.

The chain recombines TRBV7-9 with TRBJ2-5; 7 positions match TRBD1. This CDR3 is built from 16 residues. The trim removed 5 bases at V and 2 bases at J, leaving 11 bases unmatched. Germline values: CDR1 SEHNR, CDR2 FQNEAQ (reference sequence). The CDR3 protein is CASSHPRGRGQETQYF. Written as DNA, the CDR3 is TGTGCCAGCAGCCACCCTAGGGGCAGGGGGCAAGAGACCCAGTACTTC. Filled out from reference TRBV7-9 and TRBJ2-5, the complete variable domain reads DTGVSQNPRHKITKRGQNVTFRCDPISEHNRLYWYRQTLGQGPEFLTYFQNEAQLEKSRLLSDRFSAERPKGSFSTLEIQRTEQGDSAMYLCASSHPRGRGQETQYFGPGTRLLVL.